This TCR beta chain is drawn from a study of memory CD8 T cells in hepatitis C reinfection. Study details: Chronic HCV followed reinfection in a couple of donors who cleared primary infection. Between 3 and 8 weeks after reinfection detection, peak samples were drawn.

Using immunoSEQ multiplex PCR, the repertoire was profiled, and TCRdb retains in-frame clones only, with some absent. The sample consists of tens of thousands of clones, roughly 88% of them appearing once. Time point defined: peak reinfection, 3 to 8 weeks after reinfection detection. The sorted cells went straight to TCR sequencing with no prior in vitro expansion. A couple of donors provided sorted CD3+ CD8+ CD45RO- naive CD8 T cells at all three reinfection time points. This CDR3 spans 16 amino acids. The V and J ends lost 2 bases and 1 base, in that order; junction bases with no gene match: 5. The germline V gene has CDR1 MDHEN and CDR2 SYDVKM.

The source material was naive CD8+ T cells sorted from blood. The V call is TRBV28, the J call TRBJ2-1; 7 positions agree with TRBD2. The source of this sequence is a man in his late teens or twenties with hepatitis C virus infection. This CDR3 reads CASSLVGGRSYNEQFF. The DNA for the CDR3 is TGTGCCAGCAGTTTAGTGGGCGGGAGATCCTACAATGAGCAGTTCTTC.